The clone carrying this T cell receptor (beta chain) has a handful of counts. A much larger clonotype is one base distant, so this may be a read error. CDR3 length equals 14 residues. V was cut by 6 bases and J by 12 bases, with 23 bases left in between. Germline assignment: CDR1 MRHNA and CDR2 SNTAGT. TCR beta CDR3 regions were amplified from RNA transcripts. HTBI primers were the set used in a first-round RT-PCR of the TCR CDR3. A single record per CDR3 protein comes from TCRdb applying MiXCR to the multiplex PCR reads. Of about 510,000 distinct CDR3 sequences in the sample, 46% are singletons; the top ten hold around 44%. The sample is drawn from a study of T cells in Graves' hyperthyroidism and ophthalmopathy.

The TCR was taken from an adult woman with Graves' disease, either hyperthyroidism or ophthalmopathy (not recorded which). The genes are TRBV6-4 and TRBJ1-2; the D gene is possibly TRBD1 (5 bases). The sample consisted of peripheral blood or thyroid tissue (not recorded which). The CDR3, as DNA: TGTGCCAGCAGCGCCTCACCGGGACTTCAGGGCCACACCTTC. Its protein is CASSASPGLQGHTF.